The next 18 T cell receptor beta chains were all read from a single sample in a study of shared clonotypes between healthy human individuals. Generated by immunoSEQ multiplex PCR, the TCRdb table keeps only in-frame clones and is missing some. The table lists about 2.4 million clones, 80% to 95% of them singletons. Sequenced: naive CD4+ T cells from PBMCs. Sample subset: CD45RA+ positively selected. The receptors here all came from a man younger than 35 in good health. Some clones in this sample may be carry-over from other donors' samples.

The chain carries TRBV25-1 and TRBJ1-3; D is ambiguous. V lost 4 bases, J lost 2 bases, and 15 bases lay in between. CDR3 length: 16 residues. Germline-derived CDR1 and CDR2 are MGHDK and SYGVNS. CDR3 loop: CASSAENRAAGNTIYF. The DNA for the CDR3 is TGTGCCAGCAGTGCAGAAAATCGGGCTGCTGGAAACACCATATATTTT. Complete variable domain (other parts from reference TRBV25-1 and TRBJ1-3): EADIYQTPRYLVIGTGKKITLECSQTMGHDKMYWYQQDPGMELHLIHYSYGVNSTEKGDLSSESTVSRIRTEHFPLTLESARPSHTSQYLCASSAENRAAGNTIYFGEGSWLTVV.

The chain carries TRBV5-1 and TRBJ2-2; TRBD2 aligns across 7 bases. Germline values: CDR1 SGHRS, CDR2 YFSETQ. The CDR3 spans 16 residues. Trimming took 0 bases from V and 6 from J; bases not matched to a gene: 8. The CDR3 nucleotides are TGCGCCAGCAGCTTGGCCGCGGGGGTTGGGGCCGGGGAGCTGTTTTTT. Protein: CASSLAAGVGAGELFF.

The chain is built from TRBV7-9 and TRBJ1-2; 7 bases are a match to TRBD1. J lost 4 bases, V lost 5 bases, and 7 bases had no gene match. The CDR3 is 14 residues long. Germline lookup yields CDR1 SEHNR and CDR2 FQNEAQ (reference sequence). The CDR3 loop reads CASSPARDSYGYTF. CDR3 coding DNA: TGTGCCAGCAGCCCTGCTCGGGACAGCTATGGCTACACCTTC.

The chain links TRBV2 to TRBJ1-2, with unresolved D. V was shortened by 8 bases and J by 2 bases, with 15 bases between the two germline ends. Per the germline V gene, CDR1 is SNHLY and CDR2 is FYNNEI. The CDR3 consists of 14 residues. In DNA form, the CDR3 reads TGTGCCAGCCGCGGCGAGGCATCCAACTATGGCTACACCTTC. This sequence encodes CASRGEASNYGYTF.

Points on this clone: A junction boundary mismatches the germline segment, possibly from a read error. The chain carries TRBV28 and TRBJ1-1; perhaps TRBD1 as D (5 bases). The CDR3 consists of 14 residues. Per the germline V gene, CDR1 is MDHEN and CDR2 is SYDVKM. The CDR3 DNA reads as TGTGCCAGCAGTTTAGCTACTCGGGACCTGGAGCGGGTCTTT. Amino acids: CASSLATRDLERVF.

V usage is TRBV5-1 and J usage is TRBJ1-1; D call uncertain. Germline CDR1 SGHRS, CDR2 YFSETQ. The CDR3 covers 13 residues. V lost 0 bases and J 3 bases, leaving 6 bases between the germline ends. Written as DNA, the CDR3 is TGCGCCAGCAGCTTGGCGGCAGACACTGAAGCTTTCTTT. It is translated as CASSLAADTEAFF.

This chain joins TRBV9 and TRBJ2-1, with D perhaps TRBD1 or TRBD2 (5 bases each). Trimming pared 0 bases from V and 7 bases from J, leaving 20 bases between. This CDR3 comprises 17 residues. Germline assignment: CDR1 SGDLS and CDR2 YYNGEE. The CDR3 region is CASSVAERTTWGNEQFF. CDR3 DNA: TGTGCCAGCAGCGTAGCGGAGCGGACGACGTGGGGGAATGAGCAGTTCTTC.

The rearrangement joins TRBV6-6 to TRBJ2-7, with 8 positions matching TRBD1. CDR3 length equals 14 residues. From germline, CDR1 is MNHNY and CDR2 SVGAGI (reference sequence). V lost 6 bases and J lost 2; bases outside the gene matches: 6. CDR3 residues: CASSVRDRTYEQYF. The DNA for the CDR3 is TGTGCCAGCAGCGTCCGGGACAGGACCTACGAGCAGTACTTC.

CDR3 protein: CASSPRVHSEQYF. The DNA for the CDR3 is TGCGCCAGCAGCCCTCGGGTCCATTCCGAGCAGTACTTC. V is TRBV5-1 and J is TRBJ2-7, with unresolved D. Germline CDR1 reads SGHRS; CDR2 reads YFSETQ. V lost 4 bases and J 6 bases, leaving 14 bases between the germline ends. CDR3 length equals 13 residues.

In DNA, the CDR3 is TGCGCCAGCAGGGGGCCCTTGAACACTGAAGCTTTCTTT. This translates into CASRGPLNTEAFF. The chain recombines TRBV5-1 with TRBJ1-1, with a weak D call TRBD1 (5 bases). Deletions cut 5 bases from V and 0 bases from J, with 8 bases between. Germline assignment: CDR1 SGHRS and CDR2 YFSETQ. The CDR3 consists of 13 residues. Combining the CDR3 with reference TRBV5-1 and TRBJ1-1 gives the whole variable domain KAGVTQTPRYLIKTRGQQVTLSCSPISGHRSVSWYQQTPGQGLQFLFEYFSETQRNKGNFPGRFSGRQFSNSRSEMNVSTLELGDSALYLCASRGPLNTEAFFGQGTRLTVV.

This sequence joins TRBV14 and TRBJ1-1; TRBD1 agrees at 7 bases. The V and J ends lost 3 bases and 2 bases, in that order; junction bases with no gene match: 12. CDR3 length equals 17 residues. Germline V gene lookup returns CDR1 SGHDN and CDR2 FVKESK. The DNA of the CDR3 is TGTGCCAGCAGCCAGCGACCTGGCAGGGGGAGAAACACTGAAGCTTTCTTT. The encoded protein is CASSQRPGRGRNTEAFF.

For this clone: This same CDR3 is encoded by further DNA sequences in the sample. This chain joins TRBV6-5 and TRBJ1-1; no firm D call. V lost 3 bases and J 0 bases, leaving 8 bases between the germline ends. CDR1 MNHEY and CDR2 SVGAGI come from the germline V gene. This CDR3 is 14 amino acids long. Written as DNA, the CDR3 is TGTGCCAGCAGTTATTCTGGGATGAACACTGAAGCTTTCTTT. Amino acids: CASSYSGMNTEAFF.

CDR3 DNA: TGCGCCAGCAGCTCGCAAAGAGGGACTAGCGGAGTACATAGCACAGATACGCAGTATTTT. Residues: CASSSQRGTSGVHSTDTQYF. This sequence joins TRBV5-1 and TRBJ2-3; 11 nucleotides align to TRBD2. Germline CDR1 is SGHRS and CDR2 is YFSETQ. The length of the CDR3 is 20 residues. V lost 3 bases and J lost 0; bases outside the gene matches: 15. Filled out from reference TRBV5-1 and TRBJ2-3, the complete variable domain reads KAGVTQTPRYLIKTRGQQVTLSCSPISGHRSVSWYQQTPGQGLQFLFEYFSETQRNKGNFPGRFSGRQFSNSRSEMNVSTLELGDSALYLCASSSQRGTSGVHSTDTQYFGPGTRLTVL.

This clone was found once. The CDR3 DNA is TGTGCCAGCAGCGCCGGACAGGGTACCGTTGGCAATCAGCCCCAGCATTTT. It specifies CASSAGQGTVGNQPQHF. The chain is built from TRBV2 and TRBJ1-5; 8 positions agree with TRBD1. V dropped 6 bases and J dropped 2; count of bases not matched to a gene: 12. The germline V gene encodes CDR1 SNHLY and CDR2 FYNNEI. CDR3 length equals 17 residues.

The V and J genes are TRBV2 and TRBJ1-2; a weak D match, TRBD1 (6 bases). This CDR3 spans 13 amino acids. Germline CDR1 and CDR2: SNHLY and FYNNEI. V dropped 4 bases and J dropped 4 bases, with 10 bases sitting between them. CDR3 amino acids: CASSGQGFYGYTF. DNA for the CDR3: TGTGCCAGCAGTGGGCAGGGGTTCTATGGCTACACCTTC.

Only one count was recorded for this clone. Other DNA sequences of this sample code for an identical CDR3. The genes are TRBV28 and TRBJ2-7, with a tentative D call TRBD1 (6 bases). CDR1 MDHEN and CDR2 SYDVKM come from the germline V gene. This CDR3 is built from 12 residues. Trimming took off 2 bases at V and 4 bases at J, with 6 bases between the two ends. The CDR3 DNA is TGTGCCAGCAGTTTAAGGGGGTACGAGCAGTACTTC. Its translation is CASSLRGYEQYF.

V and J are TRBV27 and TRBJ1-5, with 10 bases matching TRBD1. V was clipped by 0 bases and J by 5 bases; unmatched bases: 4. The length of the CDR3 is 16 residues. Germline V gene data show CDR1 as MNHEY and CDR2 as SMNVEV (reference sequence). In nucleotides, the CDR3 is TGTGCCAGCAGTTTATCGGGACAGGGGTTTTATCAGCCCCAGCATTTT. Its protein product is CASSLSGQGFYQPQHF.

The V gene is TRBV25-1, the J gene TRBJ2-7; D possibly corresponds to TRBD1 (6 bases). CDR3 length equals 13 residues. V lost 0 bases and J lost 8, with 11 bases in between. Germline V gives CDR1 MGHDK, CDR2 SYGVNS. The CDR3 DNA sequence: TGTGCCAGCAGTGAATATGGAACAGGGAAGCAGTACTTC. Amino acid sequence: CASSEYGTGKQYF.